Included here is one TCR beta chain sequence, with context. The target of this receptor is not known. No base-level quality is on record; no much larger clone is a single base apart. The data are from a study of blood T cells in healthy people across ages (dated by TCRdb to the mid-2010s). Study-level background: In model experiments, roughly one uniquely barcoded TCR beta cDNA molecule per two T cells was captured by template switching. The study measured age-related changes in TCR beta repertoire diversity using deep sequencing normalized with unique cDNA molecular identifiers. The donors were split into four age groups: young (average 16 years), middle-aged (39), aged (approximately 59) and long-lived (roughly 80). To avoid experimental bias, donors of different ages were spread randomly across the sequencing lanes. Using the same blood draw, the study looked at two additional independent replicas of 1 million unique cDNA reads for two donors, one aged 18 to 30 and the other aged 80 or older.

Library construction relied on 5' RACE. Reads for this sample came from an Illumina HiSeq 2500. A second PCR of roughly 7 to 12 cycles was run with a J-beta primer mix and a sample-barcoded 5' primer. A template-switch 5' adaptor carrying 12 random nucleotides introduced a unique molecular identifier onto each TCR beta cDNA molecule. At least 2.5 million CDR3-containing paired-end reads were obtained from each sample. First-strand cDNA was synthesized from all RNA with the Mint cDNA synthesis kit, primed by a TRBC-specific oligonucleotide. Following uracil-DNA glycosylase treatment, all cDNA underwent a first 18-cycle PCR with the universal primers M1SS and BC2_uni_R. The paper's processing steps were these. For normalization, 1 million high-quality reads were randomly selected from each sample, with every read carrying a distinct molecular identifier. Instead of being binned into consensus sequences, reads that shared molecular identifiers were thrown out. MiTCR, set to a Q25 quality threshold and the strictest error-elimination algorithm, was used for CDR3 identification, clonotype clustering and error correction. A nonparametric unseen species model with Euler transformation was used to estimate a lower bound on total TCR beta diversity. TCRdb reprocessed the public reads (quality trimming at Q25 with fastp, clone calling with MiXCR) and kept in-frame beta chains. Identical CDR3 proteins give one entry, which carries the most common genes and DNA. It is TCRdb's table, rather than the study itself, that gives the V and J calls and clone size. This sample gives 850,000 or so distinct CDR3 sequences in total; about 30% of them show up just once. The ten largest account for 15% to 20% of the sample.

Cut back by 2 bases and 9 bases, the V and J ends lie 17 bases apart. The germline V gene (reference sequence) gives CDR1 as DFQATT and CDR2 as SNEGSKA. From cysteine to phenylalanine, the CDR3 is 14 amino acids long. The sequence is cut down to CDR3 DNA, 42 bases in frame from base 1. The approximately 39 donors, aged roughly 6 to 95 years, were systemically healthy Caucasian individuals from Russia. Each donor gave approximately 10 milliliters of peripheral blood, collected into EDTA-treated Vacutainer tubes. PBMCs were isolated by Ficoll-Paque density-gradient centrifugation, with at least 6.5 million obtained per sample. Total RNA was extracted from PBMCs with Trizol reagent, with at least 5.5 micrograms obtained per sample. The percentages of naive CD45RAhigh/CD27high T cells were determined by flow cytometry on a PBMC aliquot from every donor. Overall study outcomes, separate from this receptor: Donor CMV infection status was unknown, potentially confounding age-related changes in expanded clonotypes. Observed TCR beta diversity correlated strongly with the percentage of naive T cells measured by flow cytometry. As age increased, observed TCR beta diversity per million T cells dropped in a roughly linear way, and a significant reduction was already evident by age 40. Conclusive comparison of naive and antigen-experienced compartments was prevented by the profiling of bulk unsorted PBMCs. Estimates of total diversity from one million sequenced T cells were regarded as lower bounds and underestimates. The long-lived group showed more naive CD4+ T cells, fewer expanded clones and increased TCR diversity than the aged group, suggesting age selection.

The origin of this receptor is a woman of 80 years or more in good health. Sequenced material: blood. The chain links TRBV20-1 with TRBJ1-3; too little of a D gene remains to name it. The DNA sequence follows: TGCAGTGCTAGACAAACGATCAGTCGGGGCACCATATATTTT. Its coded protein is CSARQTISRGTIYF.